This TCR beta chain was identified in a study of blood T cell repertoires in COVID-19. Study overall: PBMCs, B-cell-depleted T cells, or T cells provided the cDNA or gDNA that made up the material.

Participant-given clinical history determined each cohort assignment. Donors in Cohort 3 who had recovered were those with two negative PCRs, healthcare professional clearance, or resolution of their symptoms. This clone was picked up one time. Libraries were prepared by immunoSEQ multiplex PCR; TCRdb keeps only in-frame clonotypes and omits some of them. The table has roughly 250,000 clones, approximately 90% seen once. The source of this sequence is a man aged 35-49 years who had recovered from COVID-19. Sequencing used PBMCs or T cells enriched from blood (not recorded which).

As DNA, the CDR3 is TGTGCCACCAAGAGGACAGGAGGCCCAACTAATGAAAAACTGTTTTTT. It codes for CATKRTGGPTNEKLFF. The chain joins TRBV2 to TRBJ1-4, with 7 bases identical to TRBD1. The CDR3 contains 16 residues. V lost 10 bases to trimming and J lost 0 bases; unmatched junction nucleotides: 11. Germline CDR1 is SNHLY and CDR2 is FYNNEI.